One sample yielded the 21 T cell receptor beta chains listed below, sequenced in a study of blood T cell repertoires in COVID-19. The assay was immunoSEQ multiplex PCR, and TCRdb's table has in-frame clones only and misses some. The table has about 120,000 clones, around 90% seen once. The source material was peripheral blood. All receptors come from a human donor in a cohort sampled during active COVID-19.

The V and J genes are TRBV2 and TRBJ1-2; D not certain. CDR3 size: 13 residues. Germline assignment: CDR1 SNHLY and CDR2 FYNNEI. Deletions cut 4 bases from V and 8 bases from J, with 14 bases between. CDR3 protein: CASSVGLWGGYTF. As DNA, the CDR3 is TGTGCCAGCAGTGTTGGACTCTGGGGAGGCTACACCTTC.

This chain links TRBV11-3 with TRBJ2-7; 9 positions match TRBD2. Germline CDR1 and CDR2: SGHNT and YENEEA. The CDR3 runs 12 residues. The J segment lost 7 bases and the V segment lost 6 bases, leaving 4 bases of the junction unmatched. CDR3 protein: CASRREGREQYF. The CDR3 DNA reads TGTGCCAGCAGGCGGGAGGGCCGAGAGCAGTACTTC.

CDR3 in amino acids: CASSLRGQGNNEQFF. For the CDR3, the DNA is TGTGCCAGCAGCCTACGGGGACAGGGCAACAATGAGCAGTTCTTC. The chain uses TRBV5-5 and TRBJ2-1; TRBD1 aligns across 9 bases. The junction had 7 bases not matched to a gene; V was cut back by 4 bases and J by 5 bases. From germline, CDR1 is SGHKS and CDR2 YYEKEE (reference sequence). This CDR3 region has 15 residues.

The chain uses TRBV18 and TRBJ2-1, with no clear D. CDR1 and CDR2 (germline): KGHSH, LQKENI. The CDR3 is 13 amino acids. Trimming shortened V by 6 bases and J by 2 bases, and 8 bases separated the two germline ends. CDR3 DNA sequence: TGTGCCAGCTCTCAACAAGCCTACAATGAGCAGTTCTTC. Translation gives CASSQQAYNEQFF.

This clone was seen at least ten times. The chain couples TRBV7-9 to TRBJ1-6, with TRBD1 matching over 12 bases. CDR3 size: 15 residues. The V gene end was trimmed by 5 bases and the J gene end by 10 bases; junction bases not matched to a gene: 6. Germline CDR1 is SEHNR and CDR2 is FQNEAQ (reference sequence). The CDR3 DNA reads as TGTGCCAGCAGCGTTACCGGGACAGGGGGCTCACCCCTCCACTTT. This sequence encodes CASSVTGTGGSPLHF. Looking up the rest from reference TRBV7-9 and TRBJ1-6 gives the full variable domain: DTGVSQNPRHKITKRGQNVTFRCDPISEHNRLYWYRQTLGQGPEFLTYFQNEAQLEKSRLLSDRFSAERPKGSFSTLEIQRTEQGDSAMYLCASSVTGTGGSPLHFGNGTRLTVT.

The gene calls are TRBV10-3 and TRBJ2-7, with TRBD1 identical over 11 bases. Germline V gene lookup returns CDR1 ENHRY and CDR2 SYGVKD. The CDR3 has 18 amino acids. The V gene end was trimmed by 2 bases and the J gene end by 6 bases; junction bases not matched to a gene: 15. The CDR3: CAISERTGGAVGVGEQYF. In nucleotides, the CDR3 is TGTGCCATCAGTGAGAGGACAGGGGGCGCGGTGGGTGTAGGCGAGCAGTACTTC.

This chain uses TRBV19 with TRBJ2-7, with D uncertain. V was clipped by 3 bases and J by 7 bases, with 10 bases between them. Germline values: CDR1 LNHDA, CDR2 SQIVND (reference sequence). The length of the CDR3 is 12 residues. Written as DNA, the CDR3 is TGTGCCAGTAGTATGCCCAGTACGGAGCAGTACTTC. Amino acid sequence: CASSMPSTEQYF.

This chain uses TRBV7-6 with TRBJ2-2; 8 bases match TRBD2. The CDR3 consists of 17 residues. CDR1 is SGHVS, CDR2 FNYEAQ, per germline. V gave up 2 bases and J gave up 3 bases; unmatched junction bases: 8. CDR3 nucleotide sequence: TGTGCCAGCAGCTTAACCCCGGGGGGGGCGGACACCGGGGAGCTGTTTTTT. This encodes CASSLTPGGADTGELFF.

V and J are TRBV24-1 and TRBJ1-2, with D perhaps TRBD1 (5 bases). The ends were cut back, 4 bases at V and 4 bases at J, with 15 bases in the middle. The CDR3 consists of 15 residues. Germline assignment: CDR1 KGHDR and CDR2 SFDVKD. The CDR3: CATSDDSTYSYGYTF. Here the CDR3 DNA reads TGTGCCACCAGTGACGACAGTACTTACAGCTATGGCTACACCTTC.

V usage is TRBV6-4 and J usage is TRBJ1-2; a weak D match, TRBD1 (5 bases). Per germline, CDR1 MRHNA and CDR2 SNTAGT. V lost 0 bases and J lost 8, with 10 bases in between. CDR3 length: 13 amino acids. The CDR3 coding sequence is TGTGCCAGCAGTGACTCTTACCCAGGGGGCTACACCTTC. It translates to CASSDSYPGGYTF.

The chain joins TRBV10-2 to TRBJ2-5; 9 bases line up with TRBD2. CDR3 size: 14 residues. Germline CDR1 WSHSY, CDR2 SAAADI. The trim removed 7 bases at V and 2 bases at J, leaving 5 bases unmatched. Here the CDR3 reads CASKSTSGQETQYF. The CDR3 DNA reads as TGCGCCAGCAAATCAACTAGCGGGCAAGAGACCCAGTACTTC.

The chain uses TRBV27 and TRBJ1-6; 8 nucleotides align to TRBD1. CDR1 and CDR2 from the germline V gene are MNHEY and SMNVEV (reference sequence). The CDR3 is 14 residues long. The J segment lost 10 bases and the V segment lost 7 bases, leaving 9 bases of the junction unmatched. The CDR3 region is CASTVTGGRSPLHF. As DNA, the CDR3 is TGTGCCAGCACCGTTACAGGGGGAAGATCACCCCTCCACTTT.

This chain uses TRBV3-1 (or the pseudogene TRBV3-2) with TRBJ1-1; maybe TRBD1 (6 bases). The germline V gene has CDR1 LGHDT and CDR2 YNNKEL (reference sequence). V was trimmed by 4 bases and J by 5 bases, leaving 14 bases between them. This CDR3 contains 14 residues. The CDR3 sequence: CASSPRTDGTEAFF. CDR3 in DNA: TGTGCCAGCAGCCCCCGGACAGACGGGACTGAAGCTTTCTTT.

The V and J genes are TRBV4-1 and TRBJ2-2; D is uncertain. Germline V gene data show CDR1 as MGHRA and CDR2 as YSYEKL. The CDR3 loop spans 15 amino acids. Deletions cut 1 base from V and 2 bases from J, with 8 bases between. DNA for the CDR3: TGCGCCAGCAGCCAAGGTCCATCCAACACCGGGGAGCTGTTTTTT. Amino acid sequence: CASSQGPSNTGELFF.

This clone was seen only once. The J gene is TRBJ2-7, the V gene TRBV27, with D maybe TRBD1 (7 bases). Trimming took off 2 bases at V and 1 base at J, with 24 bases between the two ends. Germline lookup yields CDR1 MNHEY and CDR2 SMNVEV (reference sequence). The CDR3 has 19 residues. Written as DNA, the CDR3 is TGTGCCAGCAGTTTAAGGGGGCCCACTAGCCTCCATACTTCCTACGAGCAGTACTTC. Residues: CASSLRGPTSLHTSYEQYF.

This chain joins TRBV5-1 and TRBJ2-7; TRBD1 is a possible D gene (6 bases). Germline V gives CDR1 SGHRS, CDR2 YFSETQ. The ends were cut back, 4 bases at V and 4 bases at J, with 18 bases in the middle. The length of the CDR3 is 15 residues. CDR3 DNA: TGCGCCAGCAGCCCCCAAGGCCAGGGGCAATACGAGCAGTACTTC. Translated, it gives CASSPQGQGQYEQYF.

The chain couples TRBV19 to TRBJ2-5; 9 nucleotides align to TRBD1. The CDR3 has 13 residues. CDR1 LNHDA and CDR2 SQIVND come from the germline V gene (reference sequence). The CDR3, as DNA: TGTGCTTCGGGACAGGGATACCAAGAGACCCAGTACTTC. Amino acid sequence: CASGQGYQETQYF.

The rearrangement uses TRBV19 and TRBJ1-1; a weak D match, TRBD1 (5 bases). With 3 bases removed from V and 2 bases from J, the gap between germline ends came to 13 bases. The CDR3 length is 15 residues. Germline-derived CDR1 and CDR2 are LNHDA and SQIVND (reference sequence). CDR3 sequence reads: CASSILGGGNTEAFF. CDR3 nucleotide sequence: TGTGCCAGTAGTATTTTGGGGGGAGGTAACACTGAAGCTTTCTTT.

V is TRBV6-5 and J is TRBJ1-2; tentatively, D is TRBD1 (6 bases). The V and J ends lost 6 bases and 0 bases respectively, with 11 bases between them. Germline V gene sequence: CDR1 MNHEY, CDR2 SVGAGI. This CDR3 region has 14 residues. This CDR3 is CASSRGQSNYGYTF. Written as DNA, the CDR3 is TGTGCCAGCAGCCGTGGACAGTCTAACTATGGCTACACCTTC.

The genes are TRBV7-8 and TRBJ1-3; unclear D gene. The ends were cut back, 4 bases at V and 0 bases at J, with 7 bases in the middle. The V gene's germline CDR1 is SGHVS and CDR2 FQNEAQ. The length of the CDR3 is 14 residues. The CDR3 DNA is TGTGCCAGCAGCTCCTGGCCCTCTGGAAACACCATATATTTT. This gives the protein CASSSWPSGNTIYF.

The CDR3 protein is CASGLVREKFSYEQYF. DNA of the CDR3: TGTGCTAGTGGTTTGGTACGGGAAAAGTTCTCCTACGAGCAGTACTTC. V usage is TRBV12-5 and J usage is TRBJ2-7, with D tentatively TRBD2 (5 bases). Looked up from germline, CDR1 is LGHNT and CDR2 is FRNRAP. V gave up 0 bases and J gave up 0 bases, with 12 bases separating them. This CDR3 contains 16 residues.